This T cell receptor (beta chain) derives from a study of shared clonotypes between healthy human individuals. In the study overall: Plates per donor: three CD4 naive, three CD4 memory, two CD8 naive, one CD8 memory. General study findings and limits: Expectations were that clonotype sharing among donors would be affected by sequencing depth. Tissues were not sampled, only blood, and their repertoires likely differ.

The protocol was immunoSEQ multiplex PCR, while the TCRdb copy is restricted to in-frame clones and leaves out a portion. The sample includes 980,000 or so clones, roughly 72% of them seen just once. Comment on this clone: No antigen is known for it.

The receptor comes from a man aged 18 to 29 in good health. The specimen sequenced was memory CD4+ T cells sorted from blood. Subset meaning: CD45RA-negative fraction.

Here the CDR3 reads CASILTGGNGEAFF. CDR3 nucleotide sequence: TGTGCCAGTATTCTGACAGGGGGCAACGGTGAAGCTTTCTTT. V is TRBV19 and J is TRBJ1-1, with 10 bases lining up with TRBD1. Germline assignment: CDR1 LNHDA and CDR2 SQIVND (reference sequence). J gave up 7 bases and V 7 bases, and 9 bases lay outside the gene matches. This CDR3 has 14 amino acids.